These 14 T cell receptor beta chains originate from one sample sequenced in a study of T cell responses to AZD1222 COVID-19 vaccine. Profiled with immunoSEQ multiplex PCR; TCRdb holds only in-frame clones, not every one. The sample lists about 110,000 clones, around 87% occurring once. Sample: peripheral blood, taken on day 0 of AZD1222 vaccination. The receptors originated from an adult in good health.

The chain recombines TRBV3-1 (or the pseudogene TRBV3-2) with TRBJ2-1; the D is unclear. CDR1 is LGHDT, CDR2 YNNKEL, per germline (reference sequence). V gave up 1 base and J gave up 8 bases, with 15 bases separating them. This CDR3 spans 15 amino acids. Here the CDR3 reads CASSQGRGGYYEQFF. Written as DNA, the CDR3 is TGTGCCAGCAGCCAAGGGAGAGGTGGTTATTATGAGCAGTTCTTC.

This chain connects TRBV2 to TRBJ2-5, with D perhaps TRBD1 (6 bases). V lost 6 bases to trimming and J lost 9 bases, with 17 bases between them. This CDR3 region has 13 residues. Germline assignment: CDR1 SNHLY and CDR2 FYNNEI. The CDR3 sequence: CASSFGQPGAQYF. The CDR3 nucleotides read TGTGCCAGCAGCTTCGGACAGCCAGGGGCCCAGTACTTC.

The chain has TRBV14 and TRBJ1-6, with D possibly matching TRBD1 (5 bases). CDR3 size: 15 residues. Looked up from germline, CDR1 is SGHDN and CDR2 is FVKESK. V shed 1 base and J shed 8 bases, with 12 bases lying between them. The CDR3 loop reads CASSQGWGVDSPLHF. The CDR3 DNA is TGTGCCAGCAGCCAAGGATGGGGGGTGGATTCACCCCTCCACTTT.

V is TRBV6-1 and J is TRBJ2-7; D assignment may be TRBD1 or TRBD2 (5 bases each). From germline, CDR1 is MNHNS and CDR2 SASEGT. With 2 bases removed from V and 2 bases from J, the gap between germline ends came to 25 bases. The CDR3 is made up of 19 amino acids. The chain's CDR3 is CASSESLGAPGSRPYEQYF. The CDR3 DNA is TGTGCCAGCAGTGAATCACTCGGGGCCCCAGGGTCCCGACCCTACGAGCAGTACTTC.

The rearrangement links TRBV19 to TRBJ2-1; TRBD2 aligns across 11 bases. Unmatched junction bases numbered 5, after V lost 3 bases and J lost 7 bases. The CDR3 is 15 residues long. Germline loops: CDR1 LNHDA, CDR2 SQIVND (reference sequence). CDR3 protein: CASSILTSGSNEQFF. The DNA of the CDR3 is TGTGCCAGTAGTATCCTTACTAGCGGGAGTAATGAGCAGTTCTTC.

J is TRBJ1-6 and V is TRBV12-3 or TRBV12-4; D is undetermined. The CDR3 is 12 residues long. The V end was cut by 1 base, the J end by 10 bases, with 5 bases between. Written as DNA, the CDR3 is TGTGCCAGCAGTTTAGGAACCTCACCCCTCCACTTT. Protein: CASSLGTSPLHF.

The chain recombines TRBV7-3 with TRBJ1-5, with D unresolved. Per germline, CDR1 SGHTA and CDR2 FQGTGA. This CDR3 spans 13 amino acids. Trimming cost V 5 bases and J 2 bases, with 7 bases left between them. The CDR3 DNA reads TGTGCCAGCAGCCCTGCGGGCAATCAGCCCCAGCATTTT. Its protein product is CASSPAGNQPQHF. The full variable domain, completed using reference TRBV7-3 and TRBJ1-5, is GAGVSQTPSNKVTEKGKYVELRCDPISGHTALYWYRQSLGQGPEFLIYFQGTGAADDSGLPNDRFFAVRPEGSVSTLKIQRTERGDSAVYLCASSPAGNQPQHFGDGTRLSIL.

In its sample, this clone was seen once. The chain has TRBV6-2 or TRBV6-3 and TRBJ1-4, with no clear D. Germline CDR1 MNHEY, CDR2 SVGEGT. V lost 2 bases, J lost 0 bases, and 19 bases lay in between. This CDR3 has 19 amino acids. The CDR3 nucleotides are TGTGCCAGCAGTTACGGCGAGGCGGCAGGATCATCAACTAATGAAAAACTGTTTTTT. Residues: CASSYGEAAGSSTNEKLFF.

The gene calls are TRBV11-2 and TRBJ1-1; perhaps TRBD1 as D (5 bases). The CDR3 totals 16 residues. V was pared by 3 bases and J by 7 bases, with 21 bases between. CDR1 is SGHAT and CDR2 is FQNNGV in the germline V gene. The CDR3 reads CASSFRQGGPTSEAFF. The CDR3 bases are TGTGCCAGCAGCTTCCGGCAGGGAGGGCCCACGAGTGAAGCTTTCTTT.

This chain uses TRBV7-2 with TRBJ1-2, with a possible D match to TRBD1 (5 bases). Germline-derived CDR1 and CDR2 are SGHTA and FQGNSA. V dropped 4 bases and J dropped 5 bases, with 11 bases sitting between them. The CDR3 is 13 amino acids. CDR3 sequence reads: CASSSGTEYGYTF. The CDR3 nucleotides read TGTGCCAGCAGCTCAGGGACGGAGTATGGCTACACCTTC.

V is TRBV7-9 and J is TRBJ1-5; 7 bases match TRBD1. Germline lookup yields CDR1 SEHNR and CDR2 FQNEAQ (reference sequence). CDR3 length equals 15 residues. V gave up 1 base and J gave up 6 bases; unmatched junction bases: 6. CDR3 DNA sequence: TGTGCCAGCAGCTTAGACGAGGGGGCGGTTCAGCCCCAGCATTTT. Protein sequence: CASSLDEGAVQPQHF.

V usage is TRBV24-1 and J usage is TRBJ2-3, with 9 bases aligning to TRBD1. This CDR3 is 15 amino acids long. Germline V gives CDR1 KGHDR, CDR2 SFDVKD. The V segment lost 6 bases and the J segment 0 bases; nucleotides outside the gene matches: 3. The CDR3 DNA sequence: TGTGCCACCAGTCGGGACAGGGAAAGCACAGATACGCAGTATTTT. Its translation: CATSRDRESTDTQYF.

The chain joins TRBV11-2 to TRBJ2-2, with unresolved D. Germline CDR1 reads SGHAT; CDR2 reads FQNNGV. V was trimmed by 0 bases and J by 4 bases, leaving 6 bases between them. The CDR3 is made up of 14 amino acids. CDR3 sequence (DNA): TGTGCCAGCAGCTTAGATCTAAGCACCGGGGAGCTGTTTTTT. Translation gives CASSLDLSTGELFF.

The chain links TRBV12-3 or TRBV12-4 to TRBJ2-1; D remains ambiguous. Trimming shortened V by 6 bases and J by 7 bases, and 13 bases separated the two germline ends. The CDR3 extends over 13 amino acids. The CDR3 DNA is TGTGCCAGCAGCTTCCATAATCAAAATGAGCAGTTCTTC. This encodes CASSFHNQNEQFF.